This T cell receptor beta chain was sequenced in a study of T cells in Graves' hyperthyroidism and ophthalmopathy. Study-wide results and caveats: In the blood, most expanded thyroid clonotypes above 0.001 appeared as well.

Authors of the study amplified TCR beta CDR3 regions from RNA transcripts. The HTBI primer set drove a first-round RT-PCR of the TCR CDR3. A single record per CDR3 protein comes from TCRdb applying MiXCR to the multiplex PCR reads. Among approximately 620,000 distinct CDR3 sequences listed, about a sixth were seen once. In its sample, this clonotype was seen a few times. Its matching antigen is unknown. The CDR3 is 17 amino acids. The trim removed 5 bases at V and 6 bases at J, leaving 14 bases unmatched. Germline-derived CDR1 and CDR2 are DFQATT and SNEGSKA (reference sequence). Sequencing was carried out using blood. The rearrangement uses TRBV20-1 and TRBJ1-4; 11 positions agree with TRBD1. The receptor was derived from a woman in her thirties or forties with Graves' ophthalmopathy. As DNA, the CDR3 is TGCAGTGCTCCGGGACAGGGGGTTTCGGGGGTTGATGAAAAACTGTTTTTT. Translating it yields CSAPGQGVSGVDEKLFF.